The 22 T cell receptor beta chains below were found in one sample sequenced in a study of regulatory T cells in long-lasting Graves disease. Specified time point: persistent/refractory GD, antithyroid drugs over 5 years with positive TRAb. The TCR library was made from RNA extracted from PBMCs. To make TCR beta libraries, researchers used iRepertoire HTBI primers and Arm-PCR of CDR3 regions. In TCRdb, the multiplex PCR reads were re-called with MiXCR into one record per CDR3 protein. The data contain 250,000 to 300,000 distinct CDR3 sequences, approximately 20% of them seen just once; the ten biggest clones take up more than 50%. The sequenced sample was peripheral blood mononuclear cells (PBMCs), obtained when the disease was refractory, from a patient treated with antithyroid drugs. The source of these receptors is a female donor with Graves disease.

Here the CDR3 reads CASSLSGGMDTEAFF. The CDR3 DNA reads TGTGCCAGCAGCTTATCGGGGGGGATGGACACTGAAGCTTTCTTT. The chain couples TRBV11-2 to TRBJ1-1; weak D call: TRBD1 (5 bases). Germline V gives CDR1 SGHAT, CDR2 FQNNGV. The CDR3 has 15 amino acids. V was clipped by 2 bases and J by 3 bases, with 13 bases between them. The variable domain in full, with the rest retrieved from reference TRBV11-2 and TRBJ1-1, is EAGVAQSPRYKIIEKRQSVAFWCNPISGHATLYWYQQILGQGPKLLIQFQNNGVVDDSQLPKDRFSAERLKGVDSTLKIQPAKLEDSAVYLCASSLSGGMDTEAFFGQGTRLTVV.

This chain connects TRBV12-3 or TRBV12-4 to TRBJ1-4, with no clear D. The CDR3 runs 14 residues. V gave up 5 bases and J gave up 8 bases, with 15 bases separating them. CDR3 nucleotide sequence: TGTGCCAGCAGTGCCCCCGGGGAGCACGAAAAACTGTTTTTT. Translation: CASSAPGEHEKLFF.

This clonotype was found a few times. V gene TRBV11-2 combines with J gene TRBJ2-1; 10 nucleotides align to TRBD2. This CDR3 has 16 amino acids. Germline lookup yields CDR1 SGHAT and CDR2 FQNNGV. V lost 5 bases and J lost 7; bases outside the gene matches: 11. The CDR3 DNA sequence: TGTGCCAGCAGCCCGGCCGGGACTAGCGCGGGAAATGAGCAGTTCTTC. This translates into CASSPAGTSAGNEQFF.

This clonotype was seen ten or more times. The chain joins TRBV20-1 to TRBJ2-7; D might be TRBD2 (5 bases). With 4 bases removed from V and 3 bases from J, the gap between germline ends came to 10 bases. There are 12 residues in the CDR3. Germline-derived CDR1 and CDR2 are DFQATT and SNEGSKA (reference sequence). The CDR3 reads CSATRTDYEQYF. CDR3 in DNA: TGCAGTGCTACTCGGACTGACTACGAGCAGTACTTC.

This clonotype was observed many times. V usage is TRBV27 and J usage is TRBJ2-5, with D perhaps TRBD2 (6 bases). Looked up from germline, CDR1 is MNHEY and CDR2 is SMNVEV (reference sequence). The CDR3 runs to 13 residues. The V end lost 5 bases, the J end lost 3 bases, and 10 bases lay between the germline ends. This CDR3 is CASSPGLEETQYF. The CDR3 DNA reads as TGTGCCAGCAGTCCGGGACTTGAAGAGACCCAGTACTTC.

There are a few counts of this clonotype. The rearrangement joins TRBV18 to TRBJ2-7; D uncertain. CDR1 and CDR2 from the germline V gene are KGHSH and LQKENI. The CDR3 spans 15 residues. V was shortened by 0 bases and J by 4 bases, with 13 bases between the two germline ends. The CDR3 coding sequence is TGTGCCAGCTCACCACCGAACCCAGCTTGGTACGAGCAGTACTTC. Protein: CASSPPNPAWYEQYF.

The V call is TRBV15, the J call TRBJ2-5, with 8 nucleotides matching TRBD2. V was pared by 1 base and J by 6 bases, with 22 bases of the junction left unmatched. Per germline, CDR1 LNHNV and CDR2 YYDKDF (reference sequence). This CDR3 spans 20 amino acids. CDR3 sequence: CATSRGATPGRASGRQTQYF. The CDR3 nucleotides are TGTGCCACCAGCAGAGGAGCGACCCCCGGGCGGGCTAGCGGGCGGCAGACCCAGTACTTC.

This sequence joins TRBV4-3 and TRBJ2-7; D possibly corresponds to TRBD1 (6 bases). Trimming left V 2 bases short and J 5 bases short, with 10 bases between. This CDR3 has 13 residues. In germline, CDR1 is LGHNA, CDR2 YSLEER. CDR3 loop: CASSQRDTHEQYF. In nucleotides, the CDR3 is TGCGCCAGCAGCCAACGGGACACTCACGAGCAGTACTTC.

This clonotype was seen more than once but under ten times. The chain has TRBV20-1 and TRBJ2-7, with 13 bases identical to TRBD2. V was pared by 3 bases and J by 7 bases, with 6 bases of the junction left unmatched. Germline V gene sequence: CDR1 DFQATT, CDR2 SNEGSKA (reference sequence). The CDR3 is made up of 14 amino acids. This CDR3 is CSASILAGGEEQYF. In nucleotides, the CDR3 is TGCAGTGCTAGTATACTAGCGGGGGGGGAGGAGCAGTACTTC.

J is TRBJ1-5 and V is TRBV6-1; unclear D gene. Germline-derived CDR1 and CDR2 are MNHNS and SASEGT. The CDR3 covers 12 residues. With 2 bases removed from V and 6 bases from J, the gap between germline ends came to 5 bases. CDR3 sequence reads: CASSELIQPQHF. CDR3 coding DNA: TGTGCCAGCAGTGAATTGATTCAGCCCCAGCATTTT.

The chain joins TRBV9 to TRBJ1-2; D possibly corresponds to TRBD1 (5 bases). The CDR3 has 15 residues. CDR1 is SGDLS and CDR2 is YYNGEE in the germline V gene. V gave up 0 bases and J gave up 1 base, with 10 bases separating them. The CDR3 region is CASSVGGAINYGYTF. The DNA for the CDR3 is TGTGCCAGCAGCGTAGGAGGGGCAATTAACTATGGCTACACCTTC.

The chain couples TRBV10-3 to TRBJ2-1; 7 bases align to TRBD2. This CDR3 spans 15 amino acids. Germline CDR1 ENHRY, CDR2 SYGVKD. V gave up 3 bases and J gave up 7 bases; unmatched junction bases: 9. The CDR3 DNA is TGTGCCATCAGTGAAAGGACTAGTGATGGAAATGAGCAGTTCTTC. Translated: CAISERTSDGNEQFF.

The chain joins TRBV7-9 to TRBJ1-1; TRBD1 matches at 7 bases. Trimming at V came to 5 bases and at J to 3 bases, leaving 12 bases not matched to a gene. The germline V gene encodes CDR1 SEHNR and CDR2 FQNEAQ (reference sequence). The CDR3 totals 16 residues. CDR3 in amino acids: CASSQTGASRDTEAFF. The CDR3, as DNA: TGTGCCAGCAGCCAAACAGGGGCCAGTCGCGACACTGAAGCTTTCTTT. Full variable domain (missing parts from reference TRBV7-9 and TRBJ1-1): DTGVSQNPRHKITKRGQNVTFRCDPISEHNRLYWYRQTLGQGPEFLTYFQNEAQLEKSRLLSDRFSAERPKGSFSTLEIQRTEQGDSAMYLCASSQTGASRDTEAFFGQGTRLTVV.

This clonotype was counted many times. The genes are TRBV2 and TRBJ2-7; TRBD1 agrees at 11 bases. Germline trimming cut 7 bases from V and 6 bases from J; bases unmatched to any gene: 8. Germline V gene data show CDR1 as SNHLY and CDR2 as FYNNEI. CDR3 length: 14 residues. This CDR3 is CASTRTGGAFEQYF. DNA of the CDR3: TGTGCCAGCACCCGGACAGGGGGCGCTTTCGAGCAGTACTTC.

The chain is built from TRBV27 and TRBJ2-7; 9 nucleotides match TRBD1. Germline trimming cut 5 bases from V and 3 bases from J; bases unmatched to any gene: 11. Germline CDR1 is MNHEY and CDR2 is SMNVEV (reference sequence). The CDR3 has 16 amino acids. The CDR3: CASSLARQGGYYEQYF. In nucleotides, the CDR3 is TGTGCCAGCAGTCTCGCCCGACAGGGGGGTTACTACGAGCAGTACTTC.

The chain uses TRBV6-2 or TRBV6-3 and TRBJ2-2; D not resolved. The CDR3 loop spans 16 amino acids. Germline CDR1 is MNHEY and CDR2 is SVGEGT. The germline V and J ends were trimmed by 6 bases and 4 bases, with 18 bases remaining between them. DNA for the CDR3: TGTGCCAGCAGCAAGACCCACCAACCGGGCACCGGGGAGCTGTTTTTT. Its translation: CASSKTHQPGTGELFF.

The V and J genes are TRBV20-1 and TRBJ2-7; D is possibly TRBD1 (6 bases). The germline V and J ends were trimmed by 0 bases and 1 base, with 10 bases remaining between them. CDR3 size: 14 residues. The germline CDR1 and CDR2 sequences are DFQATT and SNEGSKA (reference sequence). CDR3 amino acids: CSARDFQGSYEQYF. For the CDR3, the DNA is TGCAGTGCTAGAGATTTTCAGGGGTCCTACGAGCAGTACTTC.

A few counts support this clonotype. The CDR3 region is CASSLGRNPNTEAFF. CDR3 nucleotides: TGTGCCAGCAGCTTAGGACGGAACCCGAACACTGAAGCTTTCTTT. J is TRBJ1-1 and V is TRBV7-2; D is uncertain. The CDR3 is made up of 15 amino acids. Germline V CDR1 and CDR2: SGHTA, FQGNSA. V was clipped by 1 base and J by 1 base, with 10 bases between them.

This clonotype occurred many times. This chain uses TRBV12-3 or TRBV12-4 with TRBJ2-7, with TRBD1 as a possible D gene (5 bases). This CDR3 region has 12 residues. The ends were cut back, 5 bases at V and 2 bases at J, with 7 bases in the middle. CDR3 bases: TGTGCCAGCAGTGGGGCACCCTACGAGCAGTACTTC. It encodes CASSGAPYEQYF.

This clonotype was counted many times. The V gene is TRBV18, the J gene TRBJ1-1; D is uncertain. Looked up from germline, CDR1 is KGHSH and CDR2 is LQKENI. This CDR3 has 15 amino acids. The V gene lost 2 bases and the J gene lost 1 base, with 11 bases spanning the gap. This CDR3 reads CASSPSRMGNTEAFF. CDR3 DNA sequence: TGTGCCAGCTCACCAAGTAGGATGGGGAACACTGAAGCTTTCTTT.

Concerning this clonotype itself: A clone one base away is much larger, so this may be a read error. In this CDR3 the conserved last residue, phenylalanine or tryptophan, is missing, so a read error is likely. This rearrangement joins TRBV6-1 to TRBJ1-1; D unresolved. V lost 7 bases and J lost 3, with 9 bases in between. The V gene's germline CDR1 is MNHNS and CDR2 SASEGT. This CDR3 comprises 12 residues. The CDR3 is CASTRRDTEAFS. The CDR3 nucleotides read TGTGCCAGCACCCGACGGGACACTGAAGCTTTCTCT.

This clonotype was recorded at least ten times. This sequence joins TRBV7-8 and TRBJ2-7; TRBD2 aligns across 8 bases. The trim removed 2 bases at V and 3 bases at J, leaving 6 bases unmatched. The CDR3 spans 15 residues. Germline assignment: CDR1 SGHVS and CDR2 FQNEAQ. The CDR3 nucleotides read TGTGCCAGCAGCTTAAGATCGGGAGGGAGCTACGAGCAGTACTTC. Its translation: CASSLRSGGSYEQYF. Combining the CDR3 with reference TRBV7-8 and TRBJ2-7 gives the whole variable domain GAGVSQSPRYKVAKRGQDVALRCDPISGHVSLFWYQQALGQGPEFLTYFQNEAQLDKSGLPSDRFFAERPEGSVSTLKIQRTQQEDSAVYLCASSLRSGGSYEQYFGPGTRLTVT.